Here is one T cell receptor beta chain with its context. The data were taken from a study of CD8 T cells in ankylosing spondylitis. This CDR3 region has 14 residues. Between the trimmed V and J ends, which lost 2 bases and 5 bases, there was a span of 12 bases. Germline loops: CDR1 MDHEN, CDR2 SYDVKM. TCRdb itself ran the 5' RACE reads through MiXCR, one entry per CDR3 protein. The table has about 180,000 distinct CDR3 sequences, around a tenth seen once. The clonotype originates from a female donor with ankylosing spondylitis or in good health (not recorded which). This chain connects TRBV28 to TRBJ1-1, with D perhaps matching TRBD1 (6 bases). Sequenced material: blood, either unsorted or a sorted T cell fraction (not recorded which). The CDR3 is CASSLLVRGTEAFF. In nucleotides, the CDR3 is TGTGCCAGCAGTTTACTCGTCAGGGGAACTGAAGCTTTCTTT.